These 18 T cell receptor beta chains originate from one sample sequenced in a study of cytomegalovirus exposure and HLA in healthy donors. Use of 60 Vbeta and 13 Jbeta primers characterized the PCR. The assay was immunoSEQ multiplex PCR, and TCRdb's table has in-frame clones only and misses some. The sample has 150,000 or so clones, around 74% seen once. The sequencing sample was made of PBMCs. The source is a male donor in good health and CMV-seronegative.

The chain employs TRBV7-2 and TRBJ2-1, with 8 bases identical to TRBD2. The germline V gene encodes CDR1 SGHTA and CDR2 FQGNSA. This CDR3 spans 15 amino acids. J gave up 6 bases and V 1 base, and 5 bases lay outside the gene matches. As DNA, the CDR3 is TGTGCCAGCAGCTTAGAAGCGGGGGCTATCAATGAGCAGTTCTTC. Its protein is CASSLEAGAINEQFF.

CDR3 loop: CASSQDSGGAYEQYF. The CDR3 DNA follows: TGTGCCAGCAGCCAAGACAGCGGGGGGGCCTACGAGCAGTACTTC. The chain combines TRBV4-2 with TRBJ2-5, with 10 bases lining up with TRBD2. The tail of the sequence fits TRBJ2-7 better, so the J call may be wrong. CDR1 is LGHNA, CDR2 YNFKEQ, per germline. The CDR3 runs to 15 residues.

The rearrangement uses TRBV7-2 and TRBJ1-1; tentative D call: TRBD1 (6 bases). V was clipped by 1 base and J by 7 bases, with 13 bases between them. The CDR3 contains 14 residues. Germline V gene sequence: CDR1 SGHTA, CDR2 FQGNSA. The CDR3 is CASSLDGQSYEAFF. The DNA of the CDR3 is TGTGCCAGCAGCTTAGACGGACAGTCCTATGAAGCTTTCTTT.

The V gene is TRBV5-1, the J gene TRBJ2-5; no clear D gene. The length of the CDR3 is 14 residues. CDR1 and CDR2 from the germline V gene are SGHRS and YFSETQ. V was pared by 3 bases and J by 2 bases, with 11 bases between. CDR3 sequence: CASSSYDTQETQYF. In DNA form, the CDR3 reads TGCGCCAGCAGCTCCTATGACACTCAAGAGACCCAGTACTTC.

Only one count was recorded for this clone. The V and J genes are TRBV5-1 and TRBJ2-2; 8 nucleotides line up with TRBD1. The CDR3 sequence is 16 residues long. Germline values: CDR1 SGHRS, CDR2 YFSETQ. After removal of 0 bases from V and 3 bases from J, the junction contained 4 bases not matched to a gene. Here the CDR3 reads CASSLVGQGYTGELFF. The CDR3, as DNA: TGCGCCAGCAGCTTGGTAGGACAGGGCTACACCGGGGAGCTGTTTTTT.

The chain uses TRBV28 and TRBJ2-5; weak D call: TRBD2 (6 bases). V was cut by 7 bases and J by 0 bases, with 15 bases left in between. The CDR3 consists of 15 residues. In germline, CDR1 is MDHEN, CDR2 SYDVKM. CDR3 in DNA: TGTGCCAGCATAGCTGGCGGGATGTACCAAGAGACCCAGTACTTC. It is translated as CASIAGGMYQETQYF.

The chain carries TRBV11-2 and TRBJ1-1; D is unclear. The CDR3 is made up of 13 amino acids. V was pared by 0 bases and J by 5 bases, with 7 bases between. Germline CDR1 and CDR2: SGHAT and FQNNGV. The CDR3 region has the DNA TGTGCCAGCAGCTTAGAGGCCCAGACTGAAGCTTTCTTT. This gives the protein CASSLEAQTEAFF.

V and J are TRBV7-2 and TRBJ2-1, with 7 bases that match TRBD2. CDR1 and CDR2 from the germline V gene are SGHTA and FQGNSA. CDR3 length: 15 amino acids. The V and J ends lost 3 bases and 0 bases, in that order; junction bases with no gene match: 2. In DNA form, the CDR3 reads TGTGCCAGCAGCTTGAGCGGGGACTCCTACAATGAGCAGTTCTTC. The encoded protein is CASSLSGDSYNEQFF.

The V call is TRBV7-9, the J call TRBJ2-6; D is perhaps TRBD1 (6 bases). V was trimmed by 7 bases and J by 2 bases, leaving 12 bases between them. CDR1 is SEHNR, CDR2 FQNEAQ, per germline (reference sequence). The CDR3 consists of 15 residues. This CDR3 reads CASTQTGPGANVLTF. The CDR3 DNA follows: TGTGCCAGCACCCAGACAGGTCCTGGGGCCAACGTCCTGACTTTC.

V usage is TRBV7-2 and J usage is TRBJ2-3, with TRBD2 identical over 14 bases. The V gene end was trimmed by 5 bases and the J gene end by 1 base; junction bases not matched to a gene: 5. Per germline, CDR1 SGHTA and CDR2 FQGNSA. This CDR3 comprises 17 residues. In DNA form, the CDR3 reads TGTGCCAGCAGCAAGGGACTAGCGGGGGTTGGCACAGATACGCAGTATTTT. It specifies CASSKGLAGVGTDTQYF.

The V gene is TRBV18, the J gene TRBJ2-5; 7 positions agree with TRBD1. Germline-derived CDR1 and CDR2 are KGHSH and LQKENI. The CDR3 is 16 amino acids. With 5 bases clipped from V and 0 bases from J, the junction kept 9 bases outside the gene matches. CDR3 region: CASSVNRGPYQETQYF. The CDR3, as DNA: TGTGCCAGCTCAGTAAACAGGGGACCGTACCAAGAGACCCAGTACTTC. Combining the CDR3 with reference TRBV18 and TRBJ2-5 gives the whole variable domain NAGVMQNPRHLVRRRGQEARLRCSPMKGHSHVYWYRQLPEEGLKFMVYLQKENIIDESGMPKERFSAEFPKEGPSILRIQQVVRGDSAAYFCASSVNRGPYQETQYFGPGTRLLVL.

The chain has TRBV6-4 and TRBJ2-5; perhaps TRBD1 as D (6 bases). The tail of the sequence fits TRBJ2-7 better, so the J call may be wrong. The germline CDR1 and CDR2 sequences are MRHNA and SNTAGT. The CDR3 covers 12 residues. Written as DNA, the CDR3 is TGTGCCAGCATTAAGGACAGCTACGAGCAGTACTTC. This gives the protein CASIKDSYEQYF.

V usage is TRBV5-4 and J usage is TRBJ2-7; 11 nucleotides line up with TRBD1. The CDR3 consists of 17 residues. The trim removed 5 bases at V and 0 bases at J, leaving 10 bases unmatched. Germline V gene sequence: CDR1 SGHNT, CDR2 YYREEE (reference sequence). CDR3 sequence: CASSSGQGVSNSYEQYF. CDR3 coding DNA: TGTGCCAGCAGTTCGGGACAGGGGGTGAGTAACTCCTACGAGCAGTACTTC.

This chain joins TRBV2 and TRBJ2-1; D is perhaps TRBD2 (6 bases). CDR1 and CDR2 from the germline V gene are SNHLY and FYNNEI. Trimming pared 2 bases from V and 7 bases from J, leaving 18 bases between. CDR3 length equals 16 residues. CDR3 sequence (DNA): TGTGCCAGCAGTGAACGCCTGACTAGATTTGGGAATGAGCAGTTCTTC. It encodes CASSERLTRFGNEQFF.

V usage is TRBV6-5 and J usage is TRBJ2-7, with D possibly TRBD2 on 5 matching bases. CDR1 is MNHEY, CDR2 SVGAGI, per germline. With 4 bases removed from V and 3 bases from J, the gap between germline ends came to 13 bases. The CDR3 is made up of 14 amino acids. The CDR3 DNA sequence: TGTGCCAGCAGTTTAATTTGGGGAGTCTACGAGCAGTACTTC. The encoded protein is CASSLIWGVYEQYF.

The chain employs TRBV6-5 and TRBJ2-2; no definite D call. Trimming took off 3 bases at V and 5 bases at J, with 13 bases between the two ends. The CDR3 covers 15 residues. Germline values: CDR1 MNHEY, CDR2 SVGAGI. CDR3 in DNA: TGTGCCAGCAGTTATTCCCCCGAGGCAACCGGGGAGCTGTTTTTT. It is translated as CASSYSPEATGELFF.

This clone was observed a handful of times. V is TRBV27 and J is TRBJ2-1; TRBD1 might be the D (6 bases). CDR3 length equals 15 residues. Germline CDR1 MNHEY, CDR2 SMNVEV (reference sequence). V lost 0 bases, J lost 13 bases, and 19 bases lay in between. The CDR3 DNA reads TGTGCCAGCAGTTTATCCAGGGGAATAGCCTCCGAACAGTTCTTC. It is translated as CASSLSRGIASEQFF.

The genes are TRBV11-3 and TRBJ2-1, with D possibly being TRBD2 (6 bases). V was trimmed by 5 bases and J by 5 bases, leaving 22 bases between them. This CDR3 comprises 17 residues. Germline lookup yields CDR1 SGHNT and CDR2 YENEEA. The CDR3: CASSPGGGQGYNNEQFF. As DNA, the CDR3 is TGTGCCAGCAGCCCCGGTGGAGGGCAGGGATATAACAATGAGCAGTTCTTC.